Following are 21 T cell receptor beta chains from one sample sequenced in a study of cytomegalovirus exposure and HLA in healthy donors. PCR amplification relied on 60 Vbeta primers (plus 13 Jbeta primers). The assay was immunoSEQ multiplex PCR, and TCRdb's table has in-frame clones only and misses some. Its table records roughly 73,000 clones. Sequenced material: PBMCs. These receptors were collected from a female donor in good health and CMV-seropositive.

This chain connects TRBV9 to TRBJ1-1; possibly TRBD1 for D (6 bases). V dropped 3 bases and J dropped 4 bases, with 19 bases sitting between them. This CDR3 region has 16 residues. Germline V gene data show CDR1 as SGDLS and CDR2 as YYNGEE. This chain's CDR3 is CASSADGTMVVTEAFF. As DNA, the CDR3 is TGTGCCAGCAGCGCCGATGGGACAATGGTAGTCACTGAAGCTTTCTTT. Using reference TRBV9 and TRBJ1-1 for the parts outside the CDR3, the full variable domain is DSGVTQTPKHLITATGQRVTLRCSPRSGDLSVYWYQQSLDQGLQFLIQYYNGEERAKGNILERFSAQQFPDLHSELNLSSLELGDSALYFCASSADGTMVVTEAFFGQGTRLTVV.

The chain uses TRBV29-1 and TRBJ2-1, with 12 bases fitting TRBD2. After removal of 2 bases from V and 7 bases from J, the junction contained 9 bases not matched to a gene. The CDR3 consists of 16 residues. Germline CDR1 is SQVTM and CDR2 is ANQGSEA. The CDR3 nucleotides are TGCAGCGTTGAAACCCGACTAGCGGGAGTTAGGAATGAGCAGTTCTTC. It encodes CSVETRLAGVRNEQFF.

About this clone itself: Different DNA sequences within this sample yield the same CDR3. The rearrangement uses TRBV27 and TRBJ1-5; possible D gene TRBD1, 5 bases. Trimming cost V 2 bases and J 4 bases, with 6 bases left between them. Germline CDR1 reads MNHEY; CDR2 reads SMNVEV (reference sequence). The CDR3 runs to 13 residues. For the CDR3, the DNA is TGTGCCAGCAGTTTAAGGGGTAATCAGCCCCAGCATTTT. It encodes CASSLRGNQPQHF.

The V call is TRBV18, the J call TRBJ1-1; 12 bases align to TRBD1. J gave up 5 bases and V 3 bases, and 7 bases lay outside the gene matches. This CDR3 has 16 residues. Looked up from germline, CDR1 is KGHSH and CDR2 is LQKENI. The CDR3 sequence: CASSPVRDRGHTEAFF. For the CDR3, the DNA is TGTGCCAGCTCACCGGTCCGGGACAGGGGGCATACTGAAGCTTTCTTT.

The J gene is TRBJ1-1, the V gene TRBV6-6; perhaps TRBD1 as D (6 bases). From germline, CDR1 is MNHNY and CDR2 SVGAGI (reference sequence). This CDR3 has 14 amino acids. The V end lost 4 bases, the J end lost 4 bases, and 13 bases lay between the germline ends. CDR3 sequence (DNA): TGTGCCAGCAGTTCTATTCCAGGGGTCACTGAAGCTTTCTTT. Its protein product is CASSSIPGVTEAFF.

The chain links TRBV7-8 to TRBJ1-1; D is ambiguous. CDR3 length: 14 residues. Trimming stripped 5 bases from V and 2 bases from J, with 12 bases between. Germline CDR1 reads SGHVS; CDR2 reads FQNEAQ. CDR3 sequence: CASSTGGGNTEAFF. In nucleotides, the CDR3 is TGTGCCAGCAGCACCGGCGGAGGTAACACTGAAGCTTTCTTT.

The chain couples TRBV30 to TRBJ2-3; perhaps TRBD2 as D (6 bases). The CDR3 runs 13 residues. V was cut by 5 bases and J by 2 bases, with 11 bases left in between. Germline CDR1 GTSNPN, CDR2 SVGIG (reference sequence). The CDR3 is CAWGREYTDTQYF. The CDR3 bases are TGTGCCTGGGGACGGGAGTACACAGATACGCAGTATTTT.

The V gene is TRBV15, the J gene TRBJ1-5, with D possibly TRBD1 on 6 matching bases. Trimming shortened V by 2 bases and J by 5 bases, and 13 bases separated the two germline ends. CDR3 length: 15 residues. Looked up from germline, CDR1 is LNHNV and CDR2 is YYDKDF (reference sequence). The CDR3 nucleotides are TGTGCCACCAGCAGACAGACAGGAGATGATCAGCCCCAGCATTTT. Protein: CATSRQTGDDQPQHF.

The chain is built from TRBV11-2 and TRBJ2-7; 10 nucleotides match TRBD1. The CDR3 is 16 residues long. Germline CDR1 and CDR2: SGHAT and FQNNGV. V lost 3 bases to trimming and J lost 2 bases; unmatched junction nucleotides: 7. CDR3 sequence: CASSLGRGTGAYEQYF. As DNA, the CDR3 is TGTGCCAGCAGCTTGGGAAGGGGGACAGGGGCCTACGAGCAGTACTTC.

J is TRBJ2-5 and V is TRBV18; 10 nucleotides align to TRBD1. CDR1 is KGHSH and CDR2 is LQKENI in the germline V gene. The CDR3 runs to 15 residues. Germline trimming cut 3 bases from V and 1 base from J; bases unmatched to any gene: 2. CDR3 sequence: CASSPGQGRQETQYF. The DNA for the CDR3 is TGTGCCAGCTCACCGGGACAGGGGCGCCAAGAGACCCAGTACTTC.

This sequence joins TRBV5-6 and TRBJ2-2, with TRBD2 as a possible D gene (6 bases). Between the trimmed V and J ends, which lost 1 base and 5 bases, there was a span of 12 bases. Germline V CDR1 and CDR2: SGHDT, YYEEEE. CDR3 length: 15 amino acids. CDR3 sequence: CASSLRLGRTGELFF. CDR3 sequence (DNA): TGTGCCAGCAGCTTGCGTCTAGGGAGGACCGGGGAGCTGTTTTTT.

V is TRBV30 and J is TRBJ2-7, with D perhaps TRBD1 (6 bases). Germline CDR1 GTSNPN, CDR2 SVGIG (reference sequence). The CDR3 is made up of 17 amino acids. V shed 1 base and J shed 0 bases, with 19 bases lying between them. CDR3 sequence: CAWSATRGTTISYEQYF. The CDR3 nucleotides read TGTGCCTGGAGTGCCACCCGAGGGACAACGATCTCCTACGAGCAGTACTTC.

The chain carries TRBV15 and TRBJ1-5; D possibly corresponds to TRBD1 (6 bases). This CDR3 spans 16 amino acids. V was pared by 1 base and J by 3 bases, with 13 bases between. The germline V gene encodes CDR1 LNHNV and CDR2 YYDKDF (reference sequence). CDR3 nucleotides: TGTGCCACCAGCAGAGGTGGACAGAGACACAATCAGCCCCAGCATTTT. This gives the protein CATSRGGQRHNQPQHF. Filled out from reference TRBV15 and TRBJ1-5, the complete variable domain reads DAMVIQNPRYQVTQFGKPVTLSCSQTLNHNVMYWYQQKSSQAPKLLFHYYDKDFNNEADTPDNFQSRRPNTSFCFLDIRSPGLGDTAMYLCATSRGGQRHNQPQHFGDGTRLSIL.

The chain has TRBV4-2 and TRBJ1-3, with D possibly TRBD1 on 5 matching bases. Trimming took 0 bases from V and 2 from J, leaving 14 bases between them. The CDR3 has 17 amino acids. Germline V gives CDR1 LGHNA, CDR2 YNFKEQ. CDR3 loop: CASSQDRGGSAGNTIYF. As DNA, the CDR3 is TGTGCCAGCAGCCAAGATCGCGGGGGTTCAGCTGGAAACACCATATATTTT.

The V gene is TRBV5-1, the J gene TRBJ2-5, with 16 bases aligning to TRBD2. The CDR3 is made up of 16 amino acids. CDR1 is SGHRS, CDR2 YFSETQ, per germline. The J segment lost 11 bases and the V segment lost 3 bases, leaving 10 bases of the junction unmatched. CDR3 region: CASSSGLAGGPGEQYF. Here the CDR3 DNA reads TGCGCCAGCAGCTCGGGACTAGCGGGAGGGCCTGGAGAGCAGTACTTC.

This sequence joins TRBV15 and TRBJ2-3, with TRBD1 matching 7 bases. CDR3 length: 14 amino acids. After removal of 3 bases from V and 3 bases from J, the junction contained 3 bases not matched to a gene. Germline V lookup: CDR1 LNHNV, CDR2 YYDKDF (reference sequence). CDR3 loop: CATSSGTETDTQYF. CDR3 DNA: TGTGCCACCAGCAGCGGGACAGAGACAGATACGCAGTATTTT.

V is TRBV10-1 and J is TRBJ2-5, with a weak D call TRBD2 (5 bases). CDR3 length: 14 amino acids. Germline V gene lookup returns CDR1 WNHNN and CDR2 SYGVQD (reference sequence). The ends were cut back, 0 bases at V and 3 bases at J, with 8 bases in the middle. The CDR3 is CASSESGEEETQYF. The CDR3 coding sequence is TGCGCCAGCAGTGAGTCGGGAGAGGAAGAGACCCAGTACTTC.

V and J are TRBV6-1 and TRBJ2-7; 14 bases agree with TRBD2. The V gene end was trimmed by 6 bases and the J gene end by 6 bases; junction bases not matched to a gene: 4. Germline CDR1 is MNHNS and CDR2 is SASEGT. The CDR3 is 14 amino acids. The CDR3 DNA is TGTGCCAGCAGAGGGACTAGCGGGAGTCGCGAGCAGTACTTC. It codes for CASRGTSGSREQYF.

On this clone itself: At one boundary the junction diverges from the germline segment, which might be a read error. The chain uses TRBV7-7 and TRBJ2-5; D gene unclear. The CDR3 has 15 residues. Per germline, CDR1 SSHAT and CDR2 FNYEAQ (reference sequence). The CDR3 is CASSPSNAGQETQYF. The CDR3, as DNA: TGTGCTAGCAGCCCGTCCAATGCAGGACAAGAGACCCAGTACTTC.

The V call is TRBV28, the J call TRBJ2-1; D is perhaps TRBD2 (6 bases). V dropped 3 bases and J dropped 3 bases, with 12 bases sitting between them. Germline-derived CDR1 and CDR2 are MDHEN and SYDVKM. This CDR3 region has 15 residues. The CDR3 loop reads CASSFTSSVYNEQFF. The CDR3 DNA sequence: TGTGCCAGCAGTTTTACTAGCTCCGTCTACAATGAGCAGTTCTTC.

The J gene is TRBJ2-7, the V gene TRBV29-1; a weak D match, TRBD2 (5 bases). CDR3 size: 14 residues. Per germline, CDR1 SQVTM and CDR2 ANQGSEA. V was cut by 4 bases and J by 2 bases, with 15 bases left in between. The CDR3 spells CSVVLDRIPYEQYF. CDR3 DNA: TGCAGCGTTGTACTAGACCGCATCCCCTACGAGCAGTACTTC.